This T cell receptor beta chain was recovered during a study of blood T cell repertoires in COVID-19. As for the study in general: Acute-phase and convalescent COVID-19 samples originated in the United States, Italy and Spain. T cells, B-cell-depleted T cells, or PBMCs provided the cDNA or gDNA that served as material.

The CDR3 has 16 amino acids. V lost 5 bases and J lost 6, with 20 bases in between. Germline lookup yields CDR1 LNHDA and CDR2 SQIVND (reference sequence). Method: immunoSEQ multiplex PCR; TCRdb's copy keeps in-frame clones and lacks some. The sample has around 100,000 clones, around four fifths seen once. The sequence came from a man in his fifties or sixties with active or convalescent COVID-19. V usage is TRBV19 and J usage is TRBJ1-5; D remains unclear. Sequencing input: peripheral blood. The CDR3 DNA reads as TGTGCCAGTAGTGAACTGGGGAAAGGGAGCGGTCAGCCCCAGCATTTT. The encoded protein is CASSELGKGSGQPQHF.